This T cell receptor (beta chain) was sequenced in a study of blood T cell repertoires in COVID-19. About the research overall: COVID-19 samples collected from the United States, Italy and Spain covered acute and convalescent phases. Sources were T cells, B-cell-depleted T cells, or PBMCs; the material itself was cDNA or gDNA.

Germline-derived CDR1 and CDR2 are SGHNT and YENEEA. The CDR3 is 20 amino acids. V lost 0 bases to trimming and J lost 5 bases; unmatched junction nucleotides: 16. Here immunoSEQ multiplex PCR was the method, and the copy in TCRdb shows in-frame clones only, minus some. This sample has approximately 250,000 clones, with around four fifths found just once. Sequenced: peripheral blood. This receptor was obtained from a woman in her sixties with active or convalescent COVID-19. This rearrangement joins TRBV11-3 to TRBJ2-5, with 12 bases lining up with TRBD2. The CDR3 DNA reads TGTGCCAGCAGCTTAGATCTGGGGCCGACTAGCGGGAGTTTAGAGGAGACCCAGTACTTC. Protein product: CASSLDLGPTSGSLEETQYF.